This T cell receptor (beta chain) was observed in a study of blood T cell repertoires in COVID-19. V was clipped by 10 bases and J by 6 bases, with 17 bases between them. Germline V gene sequence: CDR1 WSHSY, CDR2 SAAADI. CDR3 length: 13 residues. Profiling relied on immunoSEQ multiplex PCR, and the TCRdb table lists in-frame clones only, not all of them. Among about 180,000 clones listed, 83% were seen once. The TCR sequence derives from a woman in her 70s with COVID-19, enrolled during active disease. Material for sequencing was peripheral blood. The rearrangement links TRBV10-2 to TRBJ2-3; a weak D match, TRBD2 (6 bases). The CDR3 loop is CAISGHLTDTQYF. DNA for the CDR3: TGCGCCATAAGCGGGCATCTGACGGATACGCAGTATTTT.